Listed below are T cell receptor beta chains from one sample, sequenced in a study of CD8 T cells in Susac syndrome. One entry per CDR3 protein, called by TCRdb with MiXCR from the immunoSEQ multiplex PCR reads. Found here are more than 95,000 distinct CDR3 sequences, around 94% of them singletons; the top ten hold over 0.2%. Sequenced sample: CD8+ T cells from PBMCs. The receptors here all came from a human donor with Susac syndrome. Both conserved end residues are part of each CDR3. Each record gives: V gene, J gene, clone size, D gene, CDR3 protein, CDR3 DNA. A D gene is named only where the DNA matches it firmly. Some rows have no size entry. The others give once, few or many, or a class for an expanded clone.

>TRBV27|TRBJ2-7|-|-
CASSLSGRGPYEQYF
TGTGCCAGCAGTTTATCGGGCAGGGGACCCTACGAGCAGTACTTC
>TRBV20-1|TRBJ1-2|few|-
CSASQGANYGYTF
TGCAGTGCTTCCCAGGGCGCTAACTATGGCTACACCTTC
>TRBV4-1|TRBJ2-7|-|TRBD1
CASSPRDRDNEQYF
TGCGCCAGCAGCCCCCGGGACAGGGACAACGAGCAGTACTTC
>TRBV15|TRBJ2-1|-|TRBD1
CATSLTGQIHNEQFF
TGTGCCACCAGTTTGACAGGGCAAATTCACAATGAGCAGTTCTTC
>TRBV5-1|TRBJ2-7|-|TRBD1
CARRDRSYEQYF
TGCGCCAGACGGGACAGAAGCTACGAGCAGTACTTC
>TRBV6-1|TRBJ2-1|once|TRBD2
CASSPTHSGTSGNYEQFF
TGTGCCAGCAGCCCTACCCACTCCGGGACTAGCGGGAACTATGAGCAGTTCTTC
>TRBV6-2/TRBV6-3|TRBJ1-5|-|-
CASQTYNQPQHF
TGTGCCAGCCAGACCTACAATCAGCCCCAGCATTTT
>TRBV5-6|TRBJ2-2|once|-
CASSFGRGPGELFF
TGTGCCAGCAGCTTCGGTCGAGGGCCAGGGGAGCTGTTTTTT
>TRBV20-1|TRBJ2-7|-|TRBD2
CSARRGEETYEQYF
TGCAGTGCTAGACGGGGGGAGGAAACCTACGAGCAGTACTTC
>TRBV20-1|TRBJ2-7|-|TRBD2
CSASTSGSYEQYF
TGCAGTGCTAGCACTAGCGGGAGCTACGAGCAGTACTTC
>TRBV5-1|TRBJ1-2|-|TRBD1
CASSSEMTGYNGYTF
TGCGCCAGCAGCTCGGAAATGACAGGGTACAATGGCTACACCTTC
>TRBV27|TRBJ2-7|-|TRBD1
CASSQAGTGYEQYF
TGTGCCAGCAGCCAGGCCGGGACAGGGTACGAGCAGTACTTC
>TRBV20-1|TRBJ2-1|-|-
CSASRSVSSYNEQFF
TGCAGTGCTAGTCGATCAGTAAGCTCCTACAATGAGCAGTTCTTC
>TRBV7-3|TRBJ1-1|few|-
CASSPAGRNTEAFF
TGTGCCAGCAGCCCGGCGGGCAGAAACACTGAAGCTTTCTTT
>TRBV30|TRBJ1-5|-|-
CAWKGSEGNQPQHF
TGTGCCTGGAAGGGGTCGGAGGGCAATCAGCCCCAGCATTTT
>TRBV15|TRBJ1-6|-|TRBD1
CATSRDRGNSPLHF
TGTGCCACCAGCAGAGACAGGGGGAATTCACCCCTCCACTTT